Below are 2 T cell receptor beta chains sequenced from a single sample in a study of PD-1 blockade in classical Hodgkin lymphoma (dated by TCRdb to the early 2020s). Library creation used the immunoSEQ multiplex PCR assay. The immuneACCESS repertoire file appears here via TCRdb, limited to in-frame rearrangements. These files lack a portion of the clones; in checked studies, under half of the deficit traces to unresolved V genes, and the cause of the others is not known. This sample comprises tens of thousands of clones, 66% of them detected only once. Together, the top ten hold more than 3% of the sample. What the time point label conveys for this sample: cycle 4 day 1 (C4D1), after about 6 weeks of nivolumab. Every trial patient had relapsed following autologous stem cell transplantation, and prior brentuximab vedotin exposure was what differed among cohorts A, B and C. Material: peripheral blood mononuclear cells (PBMCs), obtained before the fourth cycle of nivolumab. Every receptor here comes from a human donor with classical Hodgkin lymphoma.

The chain is built from TRBV21-1 and TRBJ2-7; the listed D gene, TRBD1, was not tested against the DNA. TRBV21-1 is a recognized pseudogene. The CDR3 extends over 19 amino acids. The CDR3 is CASSKVFPPSGGPPYEQYF. DNA of the CDR3: TGTGCCAGCAGCAAAGTTTTTCCACCTTCAGGGGGTCCCCCCTACGAGCAGTACTTC.

This clone was recorded at least ten times. The chain is built from TRBV9 and TRBJ1-3; no clear D. This CDR3 has 15 amino acids. CDR1 is SGDLS, CDR2 YYNGEE, per germline. Trimming took 0 bases from V and 3 from J, leaving 10 bases between them. Here the CDR3 DNA reads TGTGCCAGCAGCGTAGGGGCCCGACTTGGAAACACCATATATTTT. Residues: CASSVGARLGNTIYF.